What follows are 13 T cell receptor beta chains derived from one specimen sequenced in a study of T cell responses to AZD1222 COVID-19 vaccine. Repertoires were generated with immunoSEQ multiplex PCR, while TCRdb's copy carries only in-frame clones and drops some. This sample carries approximately 100,000 clones, 80% to 90% of them seen once, and the ten largest clones take 7% to 10%. The sequencing here drew on peripheral blood, taken on day 0 of AZD1222 vaccination. The source is an adult in good health.

This clone was observed a handful of times. This chain links TRBV6-2 or TRBV6-3 with TRBJ2-7; 10 bases agree with TRBD2. Unmatched junction bases numbered 14, after V lost 6 bases and J lost 3 bases. The CDR3 is made up of 17 amino acids. Per the germline V gene, CDR1 is MNHEY and CDR2 is SVGEGT. The CDR3 bases are TGTGCCAGCAGCCCAGCCGGGACTAGCGTACTTTACTACGAGCAGTACTTC. The encoded protein is CASSPAGTSVLYYEQYF.

The chain recombines TRBV30 with TRBJ2-7; D may be TRBD1 or TRBD2 (6 bases each). Looked up from germline, CDR1 is GTSNPN and CDR2 is SVGIG (reference sequence). V gave up 0 bases and J gave up 4 bases, with 13 bases separating them. This CDR3 spans 14 amino acids. The CDR3 loop is CAWSVMGGRYEQYF. CDR3 coding DNA: TGTGCCTGGAGTGTAATGGGGGGCAGGTACGAGCAGTACTTC.

The V call is TRBV30, the J call TRBJ2-3; 9 bases are a match to TRBD2. This CDR3 region has 15 residues. V was clipped by 3 bases and J by 3 bases; unmatched bases: 7. The germline V gene encodes CDR1 GTSNPN and CDR2 SVGIG (reference sequence). Here the CDR3 reads CAWSRVLAGTDTQYF. DNA for the CDR3: TGTGCCTGGAGCCGGGTCCTAGCGGGAACAGATACGCAGTATTTT.

V gene TRBV6-2 or TRBV6-3 combines with J gene TRBJ1-5; 8 bases map to TRBD1. V lost 2 bases and J lost 6; bases outside the gene matches: 6. CDR3 length: 15 amino acids. The germline CDR1 and CDR2 sequences are MNHEY and SVGEGT. Written as DNA, the CDR3 is TGTGCCAGCAGTTACCGGACAGGGTCCGGTCAGCCCCAGCATTTT. As protein: CASSYRTGSGQPQHF.

This clone was counted a single time. The chain has TRBV29-1 and TRBJ2-5, with 9 bases that match TRBD2. This CDR3 region has 15 residues. Trimming took 2 bases from V and 0 from J; bases not matched to a gene: 4. Germline V gene data show CDR1 as SQVTM and CDR2 as ANQGSEA. CDR3 sequence reads: CSVEFLAGYQETQYF. The CDR3 DNA sequence: TGCAGCGTTGAATTTCTAGCGGGGTACCAAGAGACCCAGTACTTC. Full variable domain (outside the CDR3, taken from reference TRBV29-1 and TRBJ2-5): SAVISQKPSRDICQRGTSLTIQCQVDSQVTMMFWYRQQPGQSLTLIATANQGSEATYESGFVIDKFPISRPNLTFSTLTVSNMSPEDSSIYLCSVEFLAGYQETQYFGPGTRLLVL.

This clone appeared once. A much larger clone sits a single nucleotide away, making a read error possible. Other DNA sequences in the sample encode the same CDR3. V usage is TRBV6-2 or TRBV6-3 and J usage is TRBJ2-3; TRBD2 agrees at 7 bases. The CDR3 runs 16 residues. Germline V gene data show CDR1 as MNHEY and CDR2 as SVGEGT. CDR3 sequence reads: CASSYSQRTRHDTQYF. The CDR3 nucleotides read TGTGCTAGCAGTTACTCCCAACGGACTAGACACGATACGCAGTATTTT.

The chain recombines TRBV12-3 or TRBV12-4 with TRBJ2-1; 8 bases agree with TRBD1. The CDR3 has 13 amino acids. V lost 3 bases to trimming and J lost 13 bases; unmatched junction nucleotides: 8. The CDR3 loop is CASSLDGTGRQFF. CDR3 bases: TGTGCCAGCAGTTTGGACGGGACAGGCCGCCAGTTCTTC.

V is TRBV30 and J is TRBJ1-2; 9 nucleotides match TRBD1. The V segment lost 2 bases and the J segment 0 bases; nucleotides outside the gene matches: 16. Germline values: CDR1 GTSNPN, CDR2 SVGIG (reference sequence). This CDR3 has 19 residues. Here the CDR3 reads CAWSPPLGQGMGANYGYTF. CDR3 bases: TGTGCCTGGAGTCCACCCCTGGGACAGGGAATGGGGGCTAACTATGGCTACACCTTC. The variable domain in full, with the rest retrieved from reference TRBV30 and TRBJ1-2, is SQTIHQWPATLVQPVGSPLSLECTVEGTSNPNLYWYRQAAGRGLQLLFYSVGIGQISSEVPQNLSASRPQDRQFILSSKKLLLSDSGFYLCAWSPPLGQGMGANYGYTFGSGTRLTVV.

The rearrangement joins TRBV7-2 to TRBJ2-7; no clear D gene. This CDR3 region has 12 residues. V was trimmed by 3 bases and J by 2 bases, leaving 5 bases between them. Germline V gene lookup returns CDR1 SGHTA and CDR2 FQGNSA. The CDR3 sequence is CASSFETYEQYF. Here the CDR3 DNA reads TGTGCCAGCAGCTTTGAAACCTACGAGCAGTACTTC.

The table lists this clone with a few counts. The chain has TRBV9 and TRBJ1-2, with 11 bases aligning to TRBD1. CDR1 is SGDLS, CDR2 YYNGEE, per germline. The J segment lost 4 bases and the V segment lost 3 bases, leaving 5 bases of the junction unmatched. The CDR3 length is 15 residues. CDR3 protein: CASSAGQGVAYGYTF. The CDR3 DNA follows: TGTGCCAGCAGCGCGGGACAGGGGGTGGCCTATGGCTACACCTTC.

The chain is built from TRBV5-4 and TRBJ1-3, with 7 bases matching TRBD1. V was clipped by 4 bases and J by 1 base; unmatched bases: 14. The germline gives CDR1 SGHNT, CDR2 YYREEE (reference sequence). This CDR3 comprises 18 residues. The CDR3 loop reads CASSTQGGVWDSGNTIYF. CDR3 DNA sequence: TGTGCCAGCAGCACCCAAGGGGGCGTCTGGGATTCTGGAAACACCATATATTTT.

The V gene is TRBV19, the J gene TRBJ1-2; 7 nucleotides match TRBD1. Trimming took 6 bases from V and 3 from J; bases not matched to a gene: 7. CDR1 and CDR2 from the germline V gene are LNHDA and SQIVND (reference sequence). This CDR3 has 14 amino acids. CDR3 DNA sequence: TGTGCCAGTAGCACAACAGGGGACTACTATGGCTACACCTTC. Protein sequence: CASSTTGDYYGYTF. Full variable domain (outside the CDR3, taken from reference TRBV19 and TRBJ1-2): DGGITQSPKYLFRKEGQNVTLSCEQNLNHDAMYWYRQDPGQGLRLIYYSQIVNDFQKGDIAEGYSVSREKKESFPLTVTSAQKNPTAFYLCASSTTGDYYGYTFGSGTRLTVV.

V gene TRBV5-1 combines with J gene TRBJ1-2, with 9 bases lining up with TRBD1. Trimming removed 4 bases from V and 5 bases from J; junction bases left unmatched: 15. The CDR3 runs to 17 residues. Per germline, CDR1 SGHRS and CDR2 YFSETQ. CDR3 in amino acids: CASSVGRDRVFSYGYTF. CDR3 in DNA: TGCGCCAGCAGCGTCGGCCGGGACAGGGTATTTTCTTATGGCTACACCTTC.